Below are 10 T cell receptor beta chains sequenced from a single sample in a study of response to subunit inactivated influenza vaccine. From the RT-PCR reads, TCRdb called clonotypes with MiXCR, one entry per CDR3 protein. The top ten hold roughly 10% of the sample, which has 280,000 or so distinct CDR3 sequences, less than 25% seen once. The specimen was PBMCs from blood, collected about 20 months after vaccination. The receptor set was obtained from a man between 50 and 69 years old who received an inactivated influenza vaccine.

This chain uses TRBV30 with TRBJ1-2; D unresolved. The CDR3 has 15 amino acids. Germline CDR1 and CDR2: GTSNPN and SVGIG (reference sequence). Trimming took 3 bases from V and 1 from J, leaving 15 bases between them. The CDR3, as DNA: TGTGCCTGGAGCGTACGGTCATATGATAACTATGGCTACACCTTC. Translation gives CAWSVRSYDNYGYTF.

V gene TRBV29-1 combines with J gene TRBJ1-1; 8 nucleotides agree with TRBD1. From germline, CDR1 is SQVTM and CDR2 ANQGSEA. The V and J ends lost 6 bases and 6 bases, in that order; junction bases with no gene match: 9. The CDR3 spans 13 residues. For the CDR3, the DNA is TGCAGCGTCGACTACGGGACAGGTCCTGAAGCTTTCTTT. Its translation is CSVDYGTGPEAFF. The full variable domain, with the rest looked up from reference TRBV29-1 and TRBJ1-1, is SAVISQKPSRDICQRGTSLTIQCQVDSQVTMMFWYRQQPGQSLTLIATANQGSEATYESGFVIDKFPISRPNLTFSTLTVSNMSPEDSSIYLCSVDYGTGPEAFFGQGTRLTVV.

V is TRBV20-1 and J is TRBJ2-1, with 7 bases aligning to TRBD2. There are 17 residues in the CDR3. The J segment lost 4 bases and the V segment lost 0 bases, leaving 12 bases of the junction unmatched. The germline V gene has CDR1 DFQATT and CDR2 SNEGSKA (reference sequence). As DNA, the CDR3 is TGCAGTGCTAGAGATCGCCGGGCGAGCGGGGTTTACAATGAGCAGTTCTTC. This sequence encodes CSARDRRASGVYNEQFF.

This clonotype was seen more than once but under ten times. The J gene is TRBJ2-1, the V gene TRBV18; 8 bases are a match to TRBD1. The CDR3 runs 14 residues. The V segment lost 5 bases and the J segment 6 bases; nucleotides outside the gene matches: 6. From germline, CDR1 is KGHSH and CDR2 LQKENI. CDR3 bases: TGTGCCAGCTCAGCCGGGACAGGAAGCAATGAGCAGTTCTTC. Translation gives CASSAGTGSNEQFF.

J is TRBJ1-2 and V is TRBV7-9; 9 positions agree with TRBD1. J gave up 4 bases and V 0 bases, and 3 bases lay outside the gene matches. The CDR3 is 15 residues long. Germline CDR1 is SEHNR and CDR2 is FQNEAQ (reference sequence). This CDR3 reads CASSLATTGGYGYTF. The CDR3 DNA follows: TGTGCCAGCAGCTTAGCGACGACAGGGGGCTATGGCTACACCTTC.

This clonotype came up many times. The chain couples TRBV12-3 or TRBV12-4 to TRBJ1-4; D is uncertain. Deletions cut 3 bases from V and 3 bases from J, with 8 bases between. The CDR3 covers 14 residues. CDR3 in amino acids: CASSLVGSNEKLFF. CDR3 nucleotide sequence: TGTGCCAGCAGTTTGGTCGGATCTAATGAAAAACTGTTTTTT.

This rearrangement joins TRBV28 to TRBJ2-7; D is perhaps TRBD2 (5 bases). This CDR3 is built from 18 residues. CDR1 and CDR2 (germline): MDHEN, SYDVKM. Trimming stripped 4 bases from V and 0 bases from J, with 22 bases between. In DNA, the CDR3 is TGTGCCAGCAGTTCGGGGATCCGGGGAGCCTCCAGCTCCTACGAGCAGTACTTC. It specifies CASSSGIRGASSSYEQYF.

This clonotype occurred many times. V usage is TRBV5-1 and J usage is TRBJ1-1, with TRBD1 as a possible D gene (6 bases). Per germline, CDR1 SGHRS and CDR2 YFSETQ. The CDR3 spans 16 residues. V gave up 0 bases and J gave up 1 base, with 13 bases separating them. CDR3 sequence: CASSLAAGRGNTEAFF. Written as DNA, the CDR3 is TGCGCCAGCAGCTTGGCCGCGGGCAGGGGGAACACTGAAGCTTTCTTT.

The rearrangement joins TRBV28 to TRBJ2-1; 9 bases align to TRBD1. The CDR3 is 17 amino acids. Germline CDR1 and CDR2: MDHEN and SYDVKM. With V trimmed by 6 bases and J by 12 bases, 21 bases remained unmatched. The CDR3 sequence is CASSPPPGQGPFVAQFF. CDR3 coding DNA: TGTGCCAGCAGCCCACCGCCGGGACAGGGTCCTTTTGTGGCGCAGTTCTTC.

The chain has TRBV7-2 and TRBJ2-7; TRBD2 agrees at 8 bases. V lost 7 bases to trimming and J lost 0 bases; unmatched junction nucleotides: 8. The CDR3 is made up of 15 amino acids. Per germline, CDR1 SGHTA and CDR2 FQGNSA. Here the CDR3 reads CASTRVAGSSYEQYF. CDR3 DNA: TGTGCCAGCACCAGGGTAGCGGGGAGCTCCTACGAGCAGTACTTC.